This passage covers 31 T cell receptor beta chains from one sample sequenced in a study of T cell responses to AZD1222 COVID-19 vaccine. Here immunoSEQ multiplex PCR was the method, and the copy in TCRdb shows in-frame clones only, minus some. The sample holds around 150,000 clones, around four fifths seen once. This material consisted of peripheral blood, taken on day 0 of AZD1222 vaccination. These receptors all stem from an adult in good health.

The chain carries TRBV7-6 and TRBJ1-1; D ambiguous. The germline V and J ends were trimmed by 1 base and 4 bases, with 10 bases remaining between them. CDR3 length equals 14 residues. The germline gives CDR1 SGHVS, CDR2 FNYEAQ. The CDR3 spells CASSLEGPGTEAFF. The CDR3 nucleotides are TGTGCCAGCAGCTTAGAGGGCCCGGGCACTGAAGCTTTCTTT.

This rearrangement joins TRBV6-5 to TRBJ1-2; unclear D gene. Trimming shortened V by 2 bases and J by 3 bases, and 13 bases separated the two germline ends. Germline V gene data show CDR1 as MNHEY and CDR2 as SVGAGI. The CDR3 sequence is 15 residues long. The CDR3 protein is CASSYGKAAYYGYTF. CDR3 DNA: TGTGCCAGCAGTTACGGTAAAGCCGCGTACTATGGCTACACCTTC.

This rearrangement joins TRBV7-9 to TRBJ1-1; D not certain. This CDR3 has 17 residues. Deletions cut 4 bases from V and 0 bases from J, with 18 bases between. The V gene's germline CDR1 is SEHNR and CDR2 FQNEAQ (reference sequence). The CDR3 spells CASSSRIGSTMNTEAFF. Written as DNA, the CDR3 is TGTGCCAGCAGCTCAAGGATCGGGTCAACTATGAACACTGAAGCTTTCTTT. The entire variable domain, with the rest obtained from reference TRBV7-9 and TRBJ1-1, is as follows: DTGVSQNPRHKITKRGQNVTFRCDPISEHNRLYWYRQTLGQGPEFLTYFQNEAQLEKSRLLSDRFSAERPKGSFSTLEIQRTEQGDSAMYLCASSSRIGSTMNTEAFFGQGTRLTVV.

The CDR3 DNA follows: TGCGCCAGCAGTGAGTCCGGAACAGGGTATTCACCCCTCCACTTT. It codes for CASSESGTGYSPLHF. V is TRBV10-1 and J is TRBJ1-6, with D perhaps matching TRBD1 (6 bases). Deletions cut 0 bases from V and 8 bases from J, with 11 bases between. CDR1 WNHNN and CDR2 SYGVQD come from the germline V gene (reference sequence). This CDR3 has 15 residues.

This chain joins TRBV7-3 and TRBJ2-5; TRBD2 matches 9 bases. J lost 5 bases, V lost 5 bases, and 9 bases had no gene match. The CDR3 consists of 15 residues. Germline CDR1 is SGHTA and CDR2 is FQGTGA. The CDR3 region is CASSLSGGIRETQYF. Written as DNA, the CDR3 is TGTGCCAGCAGCCTGAGCGGGGGGATCAGGGAGACCCAGTACTTC.

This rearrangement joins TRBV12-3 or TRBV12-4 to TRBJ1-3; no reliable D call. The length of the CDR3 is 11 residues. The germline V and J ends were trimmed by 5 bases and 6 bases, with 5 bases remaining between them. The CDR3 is CASSIQNTIYF. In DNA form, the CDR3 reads TGTGCCAGCAGTATCCAAAACACCATATATTTT.

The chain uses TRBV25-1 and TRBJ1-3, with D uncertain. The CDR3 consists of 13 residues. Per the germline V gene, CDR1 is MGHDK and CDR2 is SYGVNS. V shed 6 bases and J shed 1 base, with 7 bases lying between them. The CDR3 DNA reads TGTGCCAGCAGGTCCTCGTCTGGAAACACCATATATTTT. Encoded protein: CASRSSSGNTIYF.

CDR3 sequence (DNA): TGCGCCAGCAGCGCCCTCCTCGGCGGAGTTCAAGAGACCCAGTACTTC. Its protein product is CASSALLGGVQETQYF. The rearrangement uses TRBV5-1 and TRBJ2-5; no reliable D call. Germline V gene sequence: CDR1 SGHRS, CDR2 YFSETQ. CDR3 size: 16 residues. The ends were cut back, 4 bases at V and 2 bases at J, with 18 bases in the middle.

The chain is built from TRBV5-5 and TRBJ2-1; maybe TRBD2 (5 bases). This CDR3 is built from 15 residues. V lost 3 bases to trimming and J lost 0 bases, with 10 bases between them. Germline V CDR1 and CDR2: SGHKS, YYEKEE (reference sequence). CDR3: CASSYSGSSYNEQFF. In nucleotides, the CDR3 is TGTGCCAGCAGCTATTCGGGGAGCTCCTACAATGAGCAGTTCTTC.

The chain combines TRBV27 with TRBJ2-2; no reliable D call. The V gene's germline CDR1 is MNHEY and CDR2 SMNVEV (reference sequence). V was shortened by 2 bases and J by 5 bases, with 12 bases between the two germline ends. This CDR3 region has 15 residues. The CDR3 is CASSLNIWGTGELFF. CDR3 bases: TGTGCCAGCAGTTTAAATATTTGGGGAACCGGGGAGCTGTTTTTT.

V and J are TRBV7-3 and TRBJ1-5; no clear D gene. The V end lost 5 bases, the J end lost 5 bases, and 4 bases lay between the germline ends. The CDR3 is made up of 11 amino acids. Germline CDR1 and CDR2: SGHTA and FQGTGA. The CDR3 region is CASSRYQPQHF. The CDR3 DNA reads TGTGCCAGCAGCCGGTATCAGCCCCAGCATTTT. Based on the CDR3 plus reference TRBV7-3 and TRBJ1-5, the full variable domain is GAGVSQTPSNKVTEKGKYVELRCDPISGHTALYWYRQSLGQGPEFLIYFQGTGAADDSGLPNDRFFAVRPEGSVSTLKIQRTERGDSAVYLCASSRYQPQHFGDGTRLSIL.

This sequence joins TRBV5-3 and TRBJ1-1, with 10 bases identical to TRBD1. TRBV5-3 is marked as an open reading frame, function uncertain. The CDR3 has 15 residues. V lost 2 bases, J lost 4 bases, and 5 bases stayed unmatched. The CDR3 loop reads CARSFPGQGRTEAFF. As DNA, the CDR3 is TGTGCCAGAAGCTTCCCGGGACAGGGGCGCACTGAAGCTTTCTTT.

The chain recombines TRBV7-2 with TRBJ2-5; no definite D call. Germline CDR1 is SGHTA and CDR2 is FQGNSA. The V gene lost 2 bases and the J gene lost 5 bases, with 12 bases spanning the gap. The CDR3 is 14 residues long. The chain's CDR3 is CASSLRETWETQYF. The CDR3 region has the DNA TGTGCCAGCAGCTTACGAGAGACTTGGGAGACCCAGTACTTC.

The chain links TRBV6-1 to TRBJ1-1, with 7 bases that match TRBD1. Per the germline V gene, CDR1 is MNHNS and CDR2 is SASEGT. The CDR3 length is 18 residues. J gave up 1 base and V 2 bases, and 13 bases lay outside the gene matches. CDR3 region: CASSESHRGQLWNTEAFF. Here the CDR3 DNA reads TGTGCCAGCAGTGAATCTCACAGGGGCCAATTATGGAACACTGAAGCTTTCTTT.

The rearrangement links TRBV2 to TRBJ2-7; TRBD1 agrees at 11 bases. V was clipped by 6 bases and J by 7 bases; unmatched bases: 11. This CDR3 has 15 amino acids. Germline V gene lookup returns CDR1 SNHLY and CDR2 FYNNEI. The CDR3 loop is CASRGRTGGRQEQYF. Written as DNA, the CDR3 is TGTGCCAGCAGGGGACGGACAGGGGGCCGGCAAGAGCAGTACTTC.

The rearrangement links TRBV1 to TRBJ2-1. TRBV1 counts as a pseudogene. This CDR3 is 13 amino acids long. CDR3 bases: TGCACCAGCGGAAGAGTTTCTGTCGATGAGCAGTTCTTC. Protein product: CTSGRVSVDEQFF.

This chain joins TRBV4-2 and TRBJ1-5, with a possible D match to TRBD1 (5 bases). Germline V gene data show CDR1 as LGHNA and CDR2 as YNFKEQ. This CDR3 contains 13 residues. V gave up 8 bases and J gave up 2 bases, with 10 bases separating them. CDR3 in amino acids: CASGEGGNQPQHF. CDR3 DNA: TGTGCCAGCGGCGAAGGGGGCAATCAGCCCCAGCATTTT.

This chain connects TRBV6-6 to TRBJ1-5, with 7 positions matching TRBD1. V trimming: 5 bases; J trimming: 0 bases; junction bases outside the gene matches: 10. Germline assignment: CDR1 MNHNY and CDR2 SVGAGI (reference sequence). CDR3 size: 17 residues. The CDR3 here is CASSPRPGTDSNQPQHF. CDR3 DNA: TGTGCCAGCAGTCCACGACCCGGGACAGATAGCAATCAGCCCCAGCATTTT.

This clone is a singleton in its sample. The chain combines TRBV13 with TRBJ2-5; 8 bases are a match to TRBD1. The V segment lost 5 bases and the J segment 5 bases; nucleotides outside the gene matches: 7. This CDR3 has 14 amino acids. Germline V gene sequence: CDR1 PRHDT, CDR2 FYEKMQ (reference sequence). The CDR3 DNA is TGTGCCAGCAGCGCGGACAGGGTGGTGGAGACCCAGTACTTC. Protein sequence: CASSADRVVETQYF.

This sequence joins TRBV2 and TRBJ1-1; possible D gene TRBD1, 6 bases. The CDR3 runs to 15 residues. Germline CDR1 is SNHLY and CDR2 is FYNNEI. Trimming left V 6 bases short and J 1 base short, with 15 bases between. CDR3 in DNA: TGTGCCAGCAGGTACTCCGGGGGCGCGAACACTGAAGCTTTCTTT. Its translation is CASRYSGGANTEAFF.

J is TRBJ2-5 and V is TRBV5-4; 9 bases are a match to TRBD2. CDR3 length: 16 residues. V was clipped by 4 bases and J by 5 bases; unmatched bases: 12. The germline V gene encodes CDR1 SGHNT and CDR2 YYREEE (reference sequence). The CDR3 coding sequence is TGTGCCAGCAGCCCTAGAAAAGCGGGGGGTAGTGAGACCCAGTACTTC. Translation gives CASSPRKAGGSETQYF.

Here the CDR3 reads CASSLGLVLDSPLHF. Here the CDR3 DNA reads TGTGCCAGCAGCCTAGGACTGGTGTTAGATTCACCCCTCCACTTT. The chain joins TRBV2 to TRBJ1-6; D uncertain. Germline assignment: CDR1 SNHLY and CDR2 FYNNEI. The CDR3 runs to 15 residues. The ends were cut back, 6 bases at V and 8 bases at J, with 17 bases in the middle. Combining the CDR3 with reference TRBV2 and TRBJ1-6 gives the whole variable domain EPEVTQTPSHQVTQMGQEVILRCVPISNHLYFYWYRQILGQKVEFLVSFYNNEISEKSEIFDDQFSVERPDGSNFTLKIRSTKLEDSAMYFCASSLGLVLDSPLHFGNGTRLTVT.

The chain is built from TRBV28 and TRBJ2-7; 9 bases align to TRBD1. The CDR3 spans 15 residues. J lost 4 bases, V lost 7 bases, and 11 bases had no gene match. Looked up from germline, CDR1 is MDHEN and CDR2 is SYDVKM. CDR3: CASTSPGQGMYEQYF. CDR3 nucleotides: TGTGCCAGCACCTCACCGGGACAGGGAATGTACGAGCAGTACTTC.

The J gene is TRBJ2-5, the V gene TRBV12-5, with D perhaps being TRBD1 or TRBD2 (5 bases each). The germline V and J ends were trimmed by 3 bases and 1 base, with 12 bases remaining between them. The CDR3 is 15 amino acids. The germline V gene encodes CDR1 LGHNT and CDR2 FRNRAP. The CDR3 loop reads CASGFSPGPQETQYF. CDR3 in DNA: TGTGCTAGTGGTTTCTCCCCGGGGCCCCAAGAGACCCAGTACTTC.

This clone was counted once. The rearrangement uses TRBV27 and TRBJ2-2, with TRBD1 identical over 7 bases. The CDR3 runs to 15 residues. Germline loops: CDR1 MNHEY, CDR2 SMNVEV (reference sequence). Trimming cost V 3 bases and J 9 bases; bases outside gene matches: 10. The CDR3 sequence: CASSFLQGMGRELFF. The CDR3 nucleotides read TGTGCCAGCAGTTTTTTACAGGGGATGGGGCGGGAGCTGTTTTTT.

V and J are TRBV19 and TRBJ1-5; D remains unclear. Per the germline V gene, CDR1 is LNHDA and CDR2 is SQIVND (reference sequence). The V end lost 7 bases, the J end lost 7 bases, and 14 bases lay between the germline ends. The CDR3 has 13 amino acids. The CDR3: CASTEDVRQPQHF. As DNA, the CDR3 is TGTGCCAGTACCGAAGACGTGAGGCAGCCCCAGCATTTT.

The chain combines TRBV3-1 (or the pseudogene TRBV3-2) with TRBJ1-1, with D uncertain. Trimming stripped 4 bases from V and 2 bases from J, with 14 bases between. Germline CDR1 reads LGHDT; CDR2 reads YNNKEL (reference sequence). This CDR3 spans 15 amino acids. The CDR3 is CASSPPVGVNTEAFF. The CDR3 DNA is TGTGCCAGCAGCCCCCCGGTTGGGGTAAACACTGAAGCTTTCTTT.

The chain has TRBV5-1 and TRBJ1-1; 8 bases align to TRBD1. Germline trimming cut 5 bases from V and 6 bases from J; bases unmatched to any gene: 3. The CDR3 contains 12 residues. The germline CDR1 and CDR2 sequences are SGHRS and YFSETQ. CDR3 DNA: TGCGCCAGCAGTCAACAGGGGGCTGAAGCTTTCTTT. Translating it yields CASSQQGAEAFF.

CDR3 bases: TGTGCCAGCAGTCAGGGCTCAATGGTTAGTGAAGCTTTCTTT. Translation: CASSQGSMVSEAFF. The chain employs TRBV6-5 and TRBJ1-1; TRBD1 is a possible D gene (5 bases). CDR3 length: 14 residues. The V gene's germline CDR1 is MNHEY and CDR2 SVGAGI. Between the trimmed V and J ends, which lost 5 bases and 7 bases, there was a span of 17 bases.

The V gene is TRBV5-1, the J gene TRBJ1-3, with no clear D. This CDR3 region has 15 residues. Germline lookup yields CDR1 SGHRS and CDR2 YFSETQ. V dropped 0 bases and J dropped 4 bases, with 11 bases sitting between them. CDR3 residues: CASSLAAAVGNTIYF. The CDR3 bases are TGCGCCAGCAGCTTGGCGGCGGCAGTCGGAAACACCATATATTTT.

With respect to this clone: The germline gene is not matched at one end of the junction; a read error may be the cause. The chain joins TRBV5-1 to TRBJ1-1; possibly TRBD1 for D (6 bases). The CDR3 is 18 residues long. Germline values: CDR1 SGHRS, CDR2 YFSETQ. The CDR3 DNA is TGCCCCAGCAGCATTTGGGGGGCAGGGGATCGGGATGACACTGAAGCTTTCTTT. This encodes CPSSIWGAGDRDDTEAFF.